The clone carrying this T cell receptor beta chain was observed a handful of times. The data belong to a study of response to subunit inactivated influenza vaccine. MiXCR, run by TCRdb on the RT-PCR reads, gives a single entry per CDR3 protein. Of some 800,000 distinct CDR3 sequences in the sample, 21% were seen once. The source was PBMCs from blood, collected 5 to 6 days after vaccination. The TCR sequence derives from a man aged 45-60 years who received an inactivated influenza vaccine.

The CDR3: CASSLAGQSGNEQFF. CDR3 in DNA: TGTGCCAGCAGCTTAGCGGGACAGTCCGGCAATGAGCAGTTCTTC. The chain is built from TRBV7-2 and TRBJ2-1, with TRBD1 identical over 7 bases. The CDR3 length is 15 residues. The V segment lost 0 bases and the J segment 6 bases; nucleotides outside the gene matches: 5. From germline, CDR1 is SGHTA and CDR2 FQGNSA.